These 17 T cell receptor beta chains were all obtained from the same sample, sequenced in a study of human T cells and chemical hapten exposure (dated by TCRdb to the early 2020s). The meaning of the sample's time point label: patch test 2, 6 weeks after DPC sensitization. What this sample's treatment or condition label stands for: therapeutic diphenylcyclopropenone sensitization with weekly scalp DPC. Library preparation was by RACE. Sequencer: NextSeq 500. TCRdb reprocessing: public reads trimmed at Q25 with fastp, clones called with MiXCR, in-frame beta chains kept. Each entry is one CDR3 protein sequence, shown with its most common DNA and genes. The sample table records about 110,000 distinct CDR3 sequences; roughly a tenth of these occur just once. The ten largest make up approximately 2.8% of the sample. The specimen was whole blood, collected in connection with sensitization to the hapten diphenylcyclopropenone (DPC). These receptors were taken from a woman in her thirties or forties with alopecia areata. Some clones in this sample may be carry-over from other donors' samples.

This clonotype was counted at least ten times. The rearrangement links TRBV12-3 or TRBV12-4 to TRBJ2-2; maybe TRBD1 (7 bases). V was shortened by 6 bases and J by 4 bases, with 15 bases between the two germline ends. CDR3 length equals 15 residues. The chain's CDR3 is CASSLTGRGTGELFF. The CDR3 DNA reads TGTGCCAGCAGCCTGACAGGGCGGGGCACCGGGGAGCTGTTTTTT.

This clonotype was detected a few times. This chain joins TRBV6-6 and TRBJ2-2; TRBD2 aligns across 7 bases. The germline V gene encodes CDR1 MNHNY and CDR2 SVGAGI (reference sequence). The CDR3 sequence is 14 residues long. V was pared by 2 bases and J by 3 bases, with 0 bases of the junction left unmatched. The CDR3: CASSYSGDTGELFF. The CDR3 DNA sequence: TGTGCCAGCAGTTACAGCGGGGACACCGGGGAGCTGTTTTTT.

This clonotype was recorded at least ten times. The gene calls are TRBV29-1 and TRBJ2-3; 7 bases line up with TRBD1. The germline gives CDR1 SQVTM, CDR2 ANQGSEA. V lost 6 bases and J lost 5; bases outside the gene matches: 11. The CDR3 extends over 14 amino acids. CDR3 sequence (DNA): TGCAGCGTAGTCAGGGGGAACTCACAAGATACGCAGTATTTT. The encoded protein is CSVVRGNSQDTQYF.

This chain joins TRBV14 and TRBJ2-1; D could derive from TRBD1 or TRBD2 (6 bases each). V lost 1 base, J lost 9 bases, and 19 bases lay in between. The germline V gene encodes CDR1 SGHDN and CDR2 FVKESK. This CDR3 is 16 amino acids long. The CDR3: CASSQALGYGGGEQFF. The CDR3, as DNA: TGTGCCAGCAGCCAAGCACTGGGTTACGGGGGCGGTGAGCAGTTCTTC.

In its sample, this clonotype was seen a few times. The gene calls are TRBV15 and TRBJ2-1, with TRBD2 identical over 9 bases. CDR1 and CDR2 from the germline V gene are LNHNV and YYDKDF (reference sequence). This CDR3 contains 16 residues. J gave up 2 bases and V 1 base, and 3 bases lay outside the gene matches. The CDR3 spells CATSRVAGGAYNEQFF. The CDR3 coding sequence is TGTGCCACCAGCAGAGTTGCGGGGGGGGCCTACAATGAGCAGTTCTTC.

This clonotype was recorded many times. This rearrangement joins TRBV12-3 or TRBV12-4 to TRBJ1-1; D is undetermined. The CDR3 extends over 13 amino acids. V was trimmed by 6 bases and J by 1 base, leaving 9 bases between them. The CDR3 here is CASRYQENTEAFF. As DNA, the CDR3 is TGTGCCAGCAGATACCAGGAGAACACTGAAGCTTTCTTT.

The table lists this clonotype with a few counts. The V call is TRBV12-3 or TRBV12-4, the J call TRBJ1-2, with TRBD1 matching 7 bases. V shed 5 bases, J shed 5 bases, and the junction held 8 bases outside the gene matches. The CDR3 length is 14 residues. CDR3 nucleotides: TGTGCCAGCAGTAAGAGTGCAGGGGGATATGGCTACACCTTC. It codes for CASSKSAGGYGYTF.

The chain joins TRBV28 to TRBJ2-2; D perhaps matches TRBD1 (5 bases). V was trimmed by 1 base and J by 3 bases, leaving 15 bases between them. CDR1 is MDHEN and CDR2 is SYDVKM in the germline V gene. The CDR3 has 17 amino acids. The CDR3 is CASSLYAQGSHTGELFF. Here the CDR3 DNA reads TGTGCCAGCAGTTTATACGCCCAGGGCAGTCACACCGGGGAGCTGTTTTTT.

The chain uses TRBV11-2 and TRBJ2-7; 9 bases map to TRBD1. Germline CDR1 reads SGHAT; CDR2 reads FQNNGV. The CDR3 has 15 amino acids. J lost 5 bases, V lost 5 bases, and 10 bases had no gene match. DNA of the CDR3: TGTGCCAGCAGCCAAAGGGGGACAGGGTGGGACGAGCAGTACTTC. It is translated as CASSQRGTGWDEQYF.

This clonotype appeared many times. This rearrangement joins TRBV27 to TRBJ2-7, with a tentative D call TRBD1 (6 bases). Per germline, CDR1 MNHEY and CDR2 SMNVEV (reference sequence). The CDR3 contains 14 residues. The V end lost 2 bases, the J end lost 3 bases, and 11 bases lay between the germline ends. CDR3 sequence reads: CASSLAGANYEQYF. CDR3 in DNA: TGTGCCAGCAGTTTAGCAGGGGCCAACTACGAGCAGTACTTC.

The genes are TRBV3-2 and TRBJ2-7; the table names TRBD1, a call not compared with the DNA. TRBV3-2 has pseudogene status. This CDR3 has 14 residues. The CDR3 spells CASSPSVEGGEQYF. DNA for the CDR3: TGTGCCAGCAGCCCCTCGGTCGAAGGGGGCGAGCAGTACTTC.

This clonotype was seen ten or more times. The chain has TRBV29-1 and TRBJ2-1; 10 bases line up with TRBD1. Germline CDR1 and CDR2: SQVTM and ANQGSEA. This CDR3 region has 15 residues. Unmatched junction bases numbered 6, after V lost 0 bases and J lost 7 bases. CDR3: CSVEDLGQGGNEQFF. The CDR3 nucleotides are TGCAGCGTTGAAGATCTTGGACAGGGGGGGAATGAGCAGTTCTTC.

This clonotype was seen ten or more times. V usage is TRBV4-3 and J usage is TRBJ1-1; D unresolved. This CDR3 spans 14 amino acids. The germline V gene encodes CDR1 LGHNA and CDR2 YSLEER. Deletions cut 0 bases from V and 1 base from J, with 6 bases between. The CDR3 sequence: CASSQDYGNTEAFF. The CDR3 coding sequence is TGCGCCAGCAGCCAAGACTACGGGAACACTGAAGCTTTCTTT.

The chain carries TRBV7-2 and TRBJ2-3; D is unclear. Germline loops: CDR1 SGHTA, CDR2 FQGNSA. There are 11 residues in the CDR3. Trimming shortened V by 1 base and J by 7 bases, and 3 bases separated the two germline ends. CDR3 nucleotide sequence: TGTGCCAGCAGCTTAGGGTATACGCAGTATTTT. Its protein product is CASSLGYTQYF.

V and J are TRBV7-9 and TRBJ2-5; 9 bases agree with TRBD2. CDR3 length: 16 amino acids. The trim removed 0 bases at V and 1 base at J, leaving 3 bases unmatched. Germline assignment: CDR1 SEHNR and CDR2 FQNEAQ (reference sequence). The CDR3 loop reads CASSLAAGGLQETQYF. The CDR3 DNA follows: TGTGCCAGCAGCTTAGCAGCGGGGGGCCTCCAAGAGACCCAGTACTTC.

The V and J genes are TRBV3-1 and TRBJ2-4; TRBD1 aligns across 8 bases. Germline CDR1 reads LGHDT; CDR2 reads YNNKEL (reference sequence). The CDR3 length is 15 residues. The trim removed 1 base at V and 8 bases at J, leaving 7 bases unmatched. The CDR3 sequence is CASSQGQGTWDIQYF. The CDR3 DNA reads TGTGCCAGCAGCCAAGGACAGGGGACTTGGGACATTCAGTACTTC. The variable domain in full, completed from reference TRBV3-1 and TRBJ2-4, reads DTAVSQTPKYLVTQMGNDKSIKCEQNLGHDTMYWYKQDSKKFLKIMFSYNNKELIINETVPNRFSPKSPDKAHLNLHINSLELGDSAVYFCASSQGQGTWDIQYFGAGTRLSVL.

There are many counts of this clonotype. This chain connects TRBV4-1 to TRBJ1-3; unclear D gene. Germline-derived CDR1 and CDR2 are MGHRA and YSYEKL. The CDR3 consists of 16 residues. V shed 4 bases and J shed 0 bases, with 13 bases lying between them. CDR3: CASSLPPGSSGNTIYF. For the CDR3, the DNA is TGCGCCAGCAGCCTACCCCCTGGAAGCTCTGGAAACACCATATATTTT.